Below, 15 T cell receptor beta chains from the same sample are listed, as sequenced in a study of metastatic and nonmetastatic thyroid tumors. With MiXCR, TCRdb reprocessed the PCR reads. Of approximately 34,000 clones listed, roughly 18% were seen once; the top ten hold 10% to 13%. No treatment had been given to any patient before thyroid surgery. What was sequenced was blood. Receptors were obtained from a female donor with papillary thyroid cancer or a benign thyroid nodule (not recorded which). Some clones in this sample may be carry-over from other donors' samples.

The chain has TRBV6-1 and TRBJ2-1; TRBD1 matches at 7 bases. The germline V gene has CDR1 MNHNS and CDR2 SASEGT. V lost 6 bases to trimming and J lost 7 bases; unmatched junction nucleotides: 6. The CDR3 loop spans 13 amino acids. DNA for the CDR3: TGTGCCAGCAGATCGACAGGGCCTAATGAGCAGTTCTTC. Amino acids: CASRSTGPNEQFF.

By proportion, this clone is medium-sized (0.01 to 0.1%). The chain combines TRBV6-1 with TRBJ1-1; no clear D gene. Germline V CDR1 and CDR2: MNHNS, SASEGT. V lost 7 bases to trimming and J lost 0 bases, with 12 bases between them. The CDR3 extends over 14 amino acids. The CDR3 here is CASTPSDMNTEAFF. CDR3 sequence (DNA): TGTGCCAGCACGCCCAGCGACATGAACACTGAAGCTTTCTTT.

Notes on this clone: A much larger clonotype is one base distant, so this may be a read error. Other nucleotide sequences from this sample produce the same CDR3. The chain links TRBV4-1 to TRBJ2-5, with 7 bases aligning to TRBD2. Germline V gene sequence: CDR1 MGHRA, CDR2 YSYEKL. The CDR3 length is 14 residues. CDR3 DNA: TGCGCAAGCAGCCGGGGACTATTCCAAGAGACCCAGTACTTC. Its translation is CASSRGLFQETQYF.

This clone occurred many times. The J gene is TRBJ2-1, the V gene TRBV5-1; TRBD1 agrees at 9 bases. CDR1 SGHRS and CDR2 YFSETQ come from the germline V gene. V trimming: 0 bases; J trimming: 8 bases; junction bases outside the gene matches: 15. CDR3 length: 18 amino acids. Here the CDR3 DNA reads TGCGCCAGCAGCTTGGGTGCGGGTCCCGGGACAGGGCTCTATGAGCAGTTCTTC. It codes for CASSLGAGPGTGLYEQFF. Variable domain in full (rest from reference TRBV5-1 and TRBJ2-1): KAGVTQTPRYLIKTRGQQVTLSCSPISGHRSVSWYQQTPGQGLQFLFEYFSETQRNKGNFPGRFSGRQFSNSRSEMNVSTLELGDSALYLCASSLGAGPGTGLYEQFFGPGTRLTVL.

This clone was seen ten or more times. The V and J genes are TRBV2 and TRBJ1-4, with 9 bases fitting TRBD1. CDR1 and CDR2 from the germline V gene are SNHLY and FYNNEI. V shed 7 bases and J 3 bases; nucleotides not matched to a gene: 6. This CDR3 is built from 15 residues. The CDR3 DNA reads as TGTGCCAGCATGGGGGACAGGGCTGCTAATGAAAAACTGTTTTTT. Its translation is CASMGDRAANEKLFF.

This clone was recorded at least ten times. Other DNA sequences in this sample translate to the same CDR3. The chain links TRBV9 to TRBJ1-1, with TRBD1 as a possible D gene (5 bases). The V end was cut by 0 bases, the J end by 1 base, with 10 bases between. Germline CDR1 SGDLS, CDR2 YYNGEE. The CDR3 has 15 residues. DNA of the CDR3: TGTGCCAGCAGCGTAGGGGGGACGGCGAACACTGAAGCTTTCTTT. This encodes CASSVGGTANTEAFF. Filled out from reference TRBV9 and TRBJ1-1, the complete variable domain reads DSGVTQTPKHLITATGQRVTLRCSPRSGDLSVYWYQQSLDQGLQFLIQYYNGEERAKGNILERFSAQQFPDLHSELNLSSLELGDSALYFCASSVGGTANTEAFFGQGTRLTVV.

This clone was counted ten times or more. The genes are TRBV18 and TRBJ2-1; D is unresolved. The CDR3 spans 12 residues. Between the trimmed V and J ends, which lost 6 bases and 11 bases, there was a span of 14 bases. Germline assignment: CDR1 KGHSH and CDR2 LQKENI. The CDR3 spells CASSSGDTKQFF. DNA for the CDR3: TGTGCCAGCTCCTCAGGCGACACAAAGCAGTTCTTC.

Judged by abundance, this clone is medium-sized. The chain links TRBV2 to TRBJ2-7; D ambiguous. The V end lost 5 bases, the J end lost 4 bases, and 9 bases lay between the germline ends. CDR1 SNHLY and CDR2 FYNNEI come from the germline V gene. CDR3 length equals 12 residues. CDR3 coding DNA: TGTGCCAGCAGTTTCACCCTATACGAGCAGTACTTC. It codes for CASSFTLYEQYF.

This clone showed up many times. The J gene is TRBJ2-1, the V gene TRBV5-1; D might be TRBD1 (6 bases). The CDR3 covers 16 residues. The V gene lost 4 bases and the J gene lost 6 bases, with 20 bases spanning the gap. Germline-derived CDR1 and CDR2 are SGHRS and YFSETQ. The DNA for the CDR3 is TGCGCCAGCAGCCGTGATGGACAGCCTTCTATCAATGAGCAGTTCTTC. It codes for CASSRDGQPSINEQFF.

This clone was found many times. V usage is TRBV30 and J usage is TRBJ2-3, with D unclear. Trimming stripped 3 bases from V and 4 bases from J, with 8 bases between. CDR1 and CDR2 (germline): GTSNPN, SVGIG (reference sequence). The CDR3 length is 12 residues. The CDR3 nucleotides read TGTGCCTGGAGGCCTCAACCAGATACGCAGTATTTT. It translates to CAWRPQPDTQYF.

In this sample, this clone turned up many times. The chain uses TRBV19 and TRBJ2-5; a possible D gene is TRBD2 (5 bases). CDR1 and CDR2 from the germline V gene are LNHDA and SQIVND (reference sequence). Deletions cut 4 bases from V and 0 bases from J, with 6 bases between. The CDR3 runs 13 residues. The CDR3 loop is CASSSGYQETQYF. DNA of the CDR3: TGTGCCAGTAGTAGCGGGTACCAAGAGACCCAGTACTTC. Drawing the rest from reference TRBV19 and TRBJ2-5, the complete variable domain is DGGITQSPKYLFRKEGQNVTLSCEQNLNHDAMYWYRQDPGQGLRLIYYSQIVNDFQKGDIAEGYSVSREKKESFPLTVTSAQKNPTAFYLCASSSGYQETQYFGPGTRLLVL.

This clone was seen many times. The rearrangement uses TRBV28 and TRBJ2-7; TRBD1 might be the D (6 bases). This CDR3 comprises 11 residues. V gave up 5 bases and J gave up 12 bases, with 14 bases separating them. Germline V gene data show CDR1 as MDHEN and CDR2 as SYDVKM. The DNA for the CDR3 is TGTGCCAGCAGTCCAGGGGTTGGATGGTACTTC. Its protein is CASSPGVGWYF.

This clone is categorized as medium-sized (0.01 to 0.1%). The chain links TRBV6-1 to TRBJ2-7; D is possibly TRBD2 (7 bases). CDR1 and CDR2 from the germline V gene are MNHNS and SASEGT. V dropped 8 bases and J dropped 5 bases, with 16 bases sitting between them. The CDR3 runs to 13 residues. CDR3 DNA sequence: TGTGCCAGCGGGTTTGGGAGGGGGGACGAGCAGTACTTC. It translates to CASGFGRGDEQYF.

This clone was recorded at least ten times. The V call is TRBV28, the J call TRBJ1-6, with 10 bases identical to TRBD1. This CDR3 is built from 17 residues. Losses at the gene ends were 2 bases for V and 8 bases for J; bases not matched to a gene: 9. Germline CDR1 MDHEN, CDR2 SYDVKM. CDR3 residues: CASSLKGDRGIDSPLHF. DNA of the CDR3: TGTGCCAGCAGTTTAAAAGGGGACAGGGGCATTGATTCACCCCTCCACTTT.

At least ten counts were recorded for this clone. The chain uses TRBV28 and TRBJ1-2, with TRBD1 matching 11 bases. Germline V gene sequence: CDR1 MDHEN, CDR2 SYDVKM. This CDR3 is 15 amino acids long. With V trimmed by 2 bases and J by 4 bases, 3 bases remained unmatched. The CDR3 loop reads CASSLQDRGLYGYTF. In DNA form, the CDR3 reads TGTGCCAGCAGTTTACAGGACAGGGGGCTCTATGGCTACACCTTC.